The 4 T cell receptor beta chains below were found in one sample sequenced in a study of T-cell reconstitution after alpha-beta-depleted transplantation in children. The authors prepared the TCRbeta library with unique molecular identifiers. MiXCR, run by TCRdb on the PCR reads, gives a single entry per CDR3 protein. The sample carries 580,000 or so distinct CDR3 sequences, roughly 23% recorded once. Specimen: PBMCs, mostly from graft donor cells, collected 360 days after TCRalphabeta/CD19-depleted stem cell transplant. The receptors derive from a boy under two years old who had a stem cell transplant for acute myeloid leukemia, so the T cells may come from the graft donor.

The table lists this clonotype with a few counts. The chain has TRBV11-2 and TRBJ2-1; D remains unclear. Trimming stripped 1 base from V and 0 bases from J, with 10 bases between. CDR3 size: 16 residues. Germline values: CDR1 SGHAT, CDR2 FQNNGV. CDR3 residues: CASSLGIRSSYNEQFF. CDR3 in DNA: TGTGCCAGCAGCTTAGGTATCCGGAGCTCCTACAATGAGCAGTTCTTC.

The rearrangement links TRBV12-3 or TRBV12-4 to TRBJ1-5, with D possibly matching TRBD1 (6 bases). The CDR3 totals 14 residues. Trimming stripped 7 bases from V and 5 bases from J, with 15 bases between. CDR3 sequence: CASTKWGPHQPQHF. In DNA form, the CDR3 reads TGTGCCAGCACCAAATGGGGGCCCCATCAGCCCCAGCATTTT.

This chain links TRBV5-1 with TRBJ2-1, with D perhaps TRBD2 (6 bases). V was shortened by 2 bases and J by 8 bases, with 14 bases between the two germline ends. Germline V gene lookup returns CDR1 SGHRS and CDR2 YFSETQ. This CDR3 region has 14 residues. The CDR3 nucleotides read TGCGCCAGCAGCTTAAGAGGGAGGCACCATGAGCAGTTCTTC. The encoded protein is CASSLRGRHHEQFF.

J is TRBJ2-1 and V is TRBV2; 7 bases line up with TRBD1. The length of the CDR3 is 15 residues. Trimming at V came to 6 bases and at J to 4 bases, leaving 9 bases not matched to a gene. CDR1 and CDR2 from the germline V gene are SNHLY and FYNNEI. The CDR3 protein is CASSVSGQLYNEQFF. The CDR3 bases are TGTGCCAGCAGCGTTTCGGGACAGCTATACAATGAGCAGTTCTTC.